A selection of T cell receptor beta chains follows, all from one sample in a study of CD8 T cells in Susac syndrome. MiXCR was run by TCRdb on the immunoSEQ multiplex PCR reads, yielding one entry per CDR3 protein. The sample contains about 73,000 distinct CDR3 sequences, approximately 94% of which appear only once. Sequenced sample: CD8+ T cells from PBMCs. The receptors come from a human donor with multiple sclerosis. Each CDR3 is given with its conserved first and last residue. Fields, in order: V gene, J gene, CDR3 protein.

V: TRBV19; J: TRBJ1-1; CDR3: CASSMGQNTEAFF
V: TRBV27; J: TRBJ1-2; CDR3: CASRGQGSVAGYTF
V: TRBV5-4; J: TRBJ2-1; CDR3: CASSFQSSGYNEQFF
V: TRBV12-3/TRBV12-4; J: TRBJ2-3; CDR3: CASSLPTSSDTQYF
V: TRBV18; J: TRBJ1-1; CDR3: CASSRPGTGDMNTEAFF
V: TRBV29-1; J: TRBJ1-1; CDR3: CSVDSTGGLDTEAFF
V: TRBV27; J: TRBJ1-2; CDR3: CASSLEPNPFYGYTF
V: TRBV7-2; J: TRBJ2-7; CDR3: CASSVILAGGPYEQYF
V: TRBV9; J: TRBJ2-1; CDR3: CASSLSRQPSYNEQFF
V: TRBV2; J: TRBJ2-7; CDR3: CASSDPGNGEQYF
V: TRBV4-2; J: TRBJ1-3; CDR3: CASSPLSNTGTDSGNTIYF
V: TRBV13; J: TRBJ1-5; CDR3: CASSLARGQPQHF
V: TRBV30; J: TRBJ1-1; CDR3: CAWNRGNTEAFF
V: TRBV12-3/TRBV12-4; J: TRBJ1-3; CDR3: CASSLGPGNTIYF
V: TRBV7-8; J: TRBJ1-1; CDR3: CASSLGRINTEAFF
V: TRBV29-1; J: TRBJ2-3; CDR3: CSVLQPHVTTDTQYF
V: TRBV7-9; J: TRBJ2-1; CDR3: CASSLEGVRGPTQFF
V: TRBV4-3; J: TRBJ1-3; CDR3: CASSQAPGQGGNTIYF
V: TRBV7-9; J: TRBJ2-1; CDR3: CASIRGEGRYNEQFF
V: TRBV12-3/TRBV12-4; J: TRBJ2-2; CDR3: CASQFGRELFF
V: TRBV6-2/TRBV6-3; J: TRBJ2-7; CDR3: CASSYGTGFHEQYF
V: TRBV29-1; J: TRBJ1-4; CDR3: CSVEGRDREYEKLFF
V: TRBV6-5; J: TRBJ1-1; CDR3: CASSYSAGAGTEAFF
V: TRBV27; J: TRBJ1-3; CDR3: CASSFGQGGGNTIYF